The 5 T cell receptor beta chains below come from one sample, sequenced in a study of control samples from healthy donors and cancer patients. Sequenced by immunoSEQ multiplex PCR; TCRdb stores in-frame clones only, minus some. This sample yields about 140,000 clones, of which over 85% are seen a single time; around 10% belongs to the top ten. The source material was blood. The receptors stem from a man aged 30 to 45 in good health.

This chain links TRBV29-1 with TRBJ1-1; 8 nucleotides align to TRBD1. CDR3 length: 14 residues. CDR1 and CDR2 from the germline V gene are SQVTM and ANQGSEA. The trim removed 5 bases at V and 5 bases at J, leaving 10 bases unmatched. The CDR3 bases are TGCAGCGTTTTTGACAGGGGCGGGGTAACTGAAGCTTTCTTT. Amino acids: CSVFDRGGVTEAFF.

The CDR3 region is CAISANSNQPQHF. The CDR3 DNA reads as TGTGCCATCAGTGCGAATAGCAATCAGCCCCAGCATTTT. The J gene is TRBJ1-5, the V gene TRBV10-3; D gene uncertain. The CDR3 is made up of 13 amino acids. Germline loops: CDR1 ENHRY, CDR2 SYGVKD. V lost 4 bases, J lost 0 bases, and 4 bases lay in between.

CDR3: CASSLVGVYEQYF. CDR3 bases: TGTGCCAGCAGCTTGGTAGGGGTGTACGAGCAGTACTTC. The gene calls are TRBV5-6 and TRBJ2-7; D perhaps matches TRBD1 (5 bases). V was shortened by 0 bases and J by 4 bases, with 8 bases between the two germline ends. From germline, CDR1 is SGHDT and CDR2 YYEEEE. The CDR3 contains 13 residues.

The rearrangement links TRBV21-1 to TRBJ1-3; TRBD1, the D gene given by the table, was not confirmed from the DNA. TRBV21-1 has pseudogene status. The CDR3 covers 16 residues. The CDR3 sequence: CASPRRYRGSGNTIYF. The CDR3 DNA sequence: TGTGCCAGCCCCCGGAGATACAGGGGCTCTGGAAACACCATATATTTT.

This rearrangement joins TRBV7-6 to TRBJ2-7; 8 bases map to TRBD2. V lost 4 bases to trimming and J lost 0 bases; unmatched junction nucleotides: 5. The CDR3 has 15 amino acids. Germline V lookup: CDR1 SGHVS, CDR2 FNYEAQ. As DNA, the CDR3 is TGTGCCAGCAGCTCGGTAGCGGGAAGCTCCTACGAGCAGTACTTC. Translating gives CASSSVAGSSYEQYF.